This T cell receptor beta chain was captured in a study of blood T cell repertoires in COVID-19. Libraries were prepared by immunoSEQ multiplex PCR; TCRdb keeps only in-frame clonotypes and omits some of them. The sample holds a few hundred thousand clones, around nine tenths seen once. Germline V lookup: CDR1 LNHDA, CDR2 SQIVND (reference sequence). This CDR3 has 19 amino acids. Trimming cost V 8 bases and J 4 bases; bases outside gene matches: 20. Sequenced material: peripheral blood. The V gene is TRBV19, the J gene TRBJ1-6; 7 bases line up with TRBD1. The clonotype originates from a man aged 30 to 39 with active or convalescent COVID-19. The CDR3 DNA follows: TGTGCCAGTCATATAGGGAATGGGGGGACAGCCGATTATAATTCACCCCTCCACTTT. It specifies CASHIGNGGTADYNSPLHF.